This TCR beta chain was sequenced for a study of OX40 agonist ivuxolimab in advanced cancers. On the study more broadly: Clinicians treated patients with ivuxolimab, an agonistic anti-OX40 (CD134) antibody. Study results and caveats: Expanded clones tended on average to be more numerous among CD8+ T cells than CD4+.

Notes on this clone: Its antigen remains unknown.

The assay was immunoSEQ multiplex PCR, and TCRdb's table has in-frame clones only and misses some. The sample holds under 60,000 clones; approximately 90% are singletons and the top ten take about 48%. V lost 7 bases and J 0 bases, leaving 10 bases between the germline ends. The CDR3 runs 13 residues. Germline assignment: CDR1 SNHLY and CDR2 FYNNEI. This rearrangement joins TRBV2 to TRBJ2-7; D possibly corresponds to TRBD2 (6 bases). This TCR derives from an adult with an advanced solid tumor such as melanoma, head and neck, liver or kidney cancer. This material consisted of CD4+ or CD8+ T cells sorted from blood, taken in a trial of the OX40 agonist ivuxolimab. The chain's CDR3 is CASMWDSSYEQYF. The DNA of the CDR3 is TGTGCCAGCATGTGGGACTCCTCCTACGAGCAGTACTTC.